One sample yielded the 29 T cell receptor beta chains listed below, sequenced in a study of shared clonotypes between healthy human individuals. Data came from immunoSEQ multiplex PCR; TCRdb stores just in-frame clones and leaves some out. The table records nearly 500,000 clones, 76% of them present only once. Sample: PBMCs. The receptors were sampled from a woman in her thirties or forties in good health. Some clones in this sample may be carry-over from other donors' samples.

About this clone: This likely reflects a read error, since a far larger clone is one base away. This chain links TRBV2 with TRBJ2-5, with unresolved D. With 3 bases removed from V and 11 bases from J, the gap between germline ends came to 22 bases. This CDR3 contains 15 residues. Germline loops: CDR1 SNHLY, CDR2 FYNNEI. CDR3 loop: CASSDRSTFSYDQYF. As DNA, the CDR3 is TGTGCCAGCAGTGACCGTTCTACATTCTCCTACGATCAGTACTTC.

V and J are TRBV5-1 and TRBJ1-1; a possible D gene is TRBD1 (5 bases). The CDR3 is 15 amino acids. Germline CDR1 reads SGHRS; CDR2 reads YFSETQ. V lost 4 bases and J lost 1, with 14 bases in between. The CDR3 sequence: CASSPWDGGNTEAFF. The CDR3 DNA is TGCGCCAGCAGCCCCTGGGATGGGGGGAACACTGAAGCTTTCTTT.

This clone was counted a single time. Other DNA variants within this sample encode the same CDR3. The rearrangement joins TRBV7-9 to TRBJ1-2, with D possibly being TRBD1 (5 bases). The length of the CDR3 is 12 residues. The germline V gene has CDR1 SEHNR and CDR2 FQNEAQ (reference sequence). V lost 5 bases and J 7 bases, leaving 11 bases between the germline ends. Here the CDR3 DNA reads TGTGCCAGCAGCCTTGCGGGGGGTGGCTACACCTTC. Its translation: CASSLAGGGYTF.

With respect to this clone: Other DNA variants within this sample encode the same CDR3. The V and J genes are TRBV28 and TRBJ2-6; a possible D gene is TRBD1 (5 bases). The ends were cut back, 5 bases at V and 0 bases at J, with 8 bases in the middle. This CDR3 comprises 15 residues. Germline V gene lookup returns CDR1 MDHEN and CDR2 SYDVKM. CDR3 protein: CASSPRGSGANVLTF. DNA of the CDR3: TGTGCCAGCAGTCCAAGGGGCTCTGGGGCCAACGTCCTGACTTTC.

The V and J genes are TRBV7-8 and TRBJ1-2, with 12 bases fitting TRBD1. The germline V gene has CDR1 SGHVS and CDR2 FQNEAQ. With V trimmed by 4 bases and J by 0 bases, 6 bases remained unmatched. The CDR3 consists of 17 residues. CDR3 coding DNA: TGTGCCAGCAGCTCCGGGACAGGGGGCGGACCTAACTATGGCTACACCTTC. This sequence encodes CASSSGTGGGPNYGYTF.

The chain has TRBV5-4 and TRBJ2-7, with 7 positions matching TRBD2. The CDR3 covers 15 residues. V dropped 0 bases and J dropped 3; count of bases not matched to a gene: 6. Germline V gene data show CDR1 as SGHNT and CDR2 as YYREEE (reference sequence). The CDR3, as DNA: TGTGCCAGCAGCTTGGGGCGGGAGTTGCTCTACGAGCAGTACTTC. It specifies CASSLGRELLYEQYF.

CDR3 nucleotide sequence: TGTGCCTGGAGGGGGGCAGGGGATGGCTACACCTTC. Its translation is CAWRGAGDGYTF. The rearrangement joins TRBV30 to TRBJ1-2, with a possible D match to TRBD1 (6 bases). In germline, CDR1 is GTSNPN, CDR2 SVGIG (reference sequence). Trimming left V 3 bases short and J 6 bases short, with 11 bases between. The length of the CDR3 is 12 residues.

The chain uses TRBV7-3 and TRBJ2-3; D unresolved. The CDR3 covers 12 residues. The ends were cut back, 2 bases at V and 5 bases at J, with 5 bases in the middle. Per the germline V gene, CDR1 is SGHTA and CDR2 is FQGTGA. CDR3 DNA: TGTGCCAGCAGCTTATTCGGAGATACGCAGTATTTT. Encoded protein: CASSLFGDTQYF.

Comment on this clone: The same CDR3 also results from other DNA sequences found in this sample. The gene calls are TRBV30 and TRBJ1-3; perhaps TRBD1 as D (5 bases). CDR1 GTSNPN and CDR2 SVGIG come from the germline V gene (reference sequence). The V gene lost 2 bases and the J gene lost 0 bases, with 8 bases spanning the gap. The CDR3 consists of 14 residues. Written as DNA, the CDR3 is TGTGCCTGGAGTAGGGGAAGCTCTGGAAACACCATATATTTT. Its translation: CAWSRGSSGNTIYF. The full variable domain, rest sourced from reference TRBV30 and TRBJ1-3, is SQTIHQWPATLVQPVGSPLSLECTVEGTSNPNLYWYRQAAGRGLQLLFYSVGIGQISSEVPQNLSASRPQDRQFILSSKKLLLSDSGFYLCAWSRGSSGNTIYFGEGSWLTVV.

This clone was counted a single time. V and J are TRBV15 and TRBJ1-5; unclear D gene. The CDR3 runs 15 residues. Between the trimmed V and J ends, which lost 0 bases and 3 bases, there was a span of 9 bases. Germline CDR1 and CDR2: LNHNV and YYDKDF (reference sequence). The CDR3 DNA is TGTGCCACCAGCAGAGATAGGAGGGTCAATCAGCCCCAGCATTTT. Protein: CATSRDRRVNQPQHF.

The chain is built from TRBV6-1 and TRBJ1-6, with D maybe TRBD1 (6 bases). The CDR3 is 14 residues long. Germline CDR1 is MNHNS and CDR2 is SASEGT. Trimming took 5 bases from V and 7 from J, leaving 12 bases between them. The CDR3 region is CASSPRQVNSPLHF. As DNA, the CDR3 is TGTGCCAGCAGTCCTAGACAGGTCAATTCACCCCTCCACTTT.

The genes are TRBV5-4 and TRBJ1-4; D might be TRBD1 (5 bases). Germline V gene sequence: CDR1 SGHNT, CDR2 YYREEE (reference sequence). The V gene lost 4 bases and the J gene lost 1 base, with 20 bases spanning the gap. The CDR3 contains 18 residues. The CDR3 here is CASSLELTGGGTNEKLFF. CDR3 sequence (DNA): TGTGCCAGCAGCCTCGAGTTGACTGGGGGAGGAACTAATGAAAAACTGTTTTTT. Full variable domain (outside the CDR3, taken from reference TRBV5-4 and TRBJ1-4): ETGVTQSPTHLIKTRGQQVTLRCSSQSGHNTVSWYQQALGQGPQFIFQYYREEENGRGNFPPRFSGLQFPNYSSELNVNALELDDSALYLCASSLELTGGGTNEKLFFGSGTQLSVL.

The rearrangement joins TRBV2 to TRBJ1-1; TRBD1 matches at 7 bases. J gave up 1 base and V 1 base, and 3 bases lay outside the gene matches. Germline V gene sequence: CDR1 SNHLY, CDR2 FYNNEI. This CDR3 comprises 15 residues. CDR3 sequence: CASSEGQGGNTEAFF. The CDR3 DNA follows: TGTGCCAGCAGTGAAGGACAGGGTGGGAACACTGAAGCTTTCTTT.

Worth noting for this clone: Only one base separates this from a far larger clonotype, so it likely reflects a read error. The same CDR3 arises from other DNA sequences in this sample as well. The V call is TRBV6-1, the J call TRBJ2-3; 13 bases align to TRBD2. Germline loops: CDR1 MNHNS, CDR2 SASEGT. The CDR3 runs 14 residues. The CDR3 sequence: CASSGLAGADTQYF. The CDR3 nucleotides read TGCGCCAGCAGTGGACTAGCGGGAGCAGATACGCAGTATTTT.

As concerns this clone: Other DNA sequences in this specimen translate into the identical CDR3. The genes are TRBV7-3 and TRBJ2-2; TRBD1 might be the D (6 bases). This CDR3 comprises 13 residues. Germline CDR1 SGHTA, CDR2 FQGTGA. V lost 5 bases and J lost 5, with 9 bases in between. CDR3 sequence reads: CASSLGATGELFF. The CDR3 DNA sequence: TGTGCCAGCAGCCTGGGGGCAACCGGGGAGCTGTTTTTT.

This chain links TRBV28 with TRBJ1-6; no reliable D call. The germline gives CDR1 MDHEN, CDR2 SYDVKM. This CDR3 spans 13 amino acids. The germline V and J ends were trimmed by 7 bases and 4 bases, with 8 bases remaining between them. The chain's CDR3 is CASTSKYNSPLHF. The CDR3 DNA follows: TGTGCCAGCACCTCAAAGTATAATTCACCCCTCCACTTT.

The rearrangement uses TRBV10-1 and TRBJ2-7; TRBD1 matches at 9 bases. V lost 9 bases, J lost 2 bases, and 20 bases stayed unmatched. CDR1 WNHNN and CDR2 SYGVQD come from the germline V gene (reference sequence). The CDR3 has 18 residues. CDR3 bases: TGCGCCAGTCCCGCACGGGGACAGGGATCCGTGAACCCCTACGAGCAGTACTTC. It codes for CASPARGQGSVNPYEQYF.

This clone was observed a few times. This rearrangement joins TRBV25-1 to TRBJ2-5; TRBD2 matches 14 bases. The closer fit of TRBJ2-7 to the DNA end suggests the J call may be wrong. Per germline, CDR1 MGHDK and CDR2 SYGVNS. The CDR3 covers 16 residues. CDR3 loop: CASSEPGLAGVHEQYF. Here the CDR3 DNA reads TGTGCCAGCAGTGAGCCGGGACTAGCGGGAGTCCACGAGCAGTACTTC.

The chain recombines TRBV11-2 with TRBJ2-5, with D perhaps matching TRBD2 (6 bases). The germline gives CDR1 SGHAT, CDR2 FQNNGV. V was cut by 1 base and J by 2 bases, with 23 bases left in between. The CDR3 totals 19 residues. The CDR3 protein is CASSLGALAASWGQETQYF. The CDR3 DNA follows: TGTGCCAGCAGCTTAGGGGCTTTAGCGGCATCATGGGGTCAAGAGACCCAGTACTTC.

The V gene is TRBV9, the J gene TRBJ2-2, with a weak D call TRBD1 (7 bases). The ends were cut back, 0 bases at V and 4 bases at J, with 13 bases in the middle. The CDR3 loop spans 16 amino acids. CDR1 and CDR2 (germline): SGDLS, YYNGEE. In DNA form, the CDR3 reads TGTGCCAGCAGCGTAGGACAGGGAGGATTCACCGGGGAGCTGTTTTTT. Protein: CASSVGQGGFTGELFF. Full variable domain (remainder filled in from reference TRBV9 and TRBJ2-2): DSGVTQTPKHLITATGQRVTLRCSPRSGDLSVYWYQQSLDQGLQFLIQYYNGEERAKGNILERFSAQQFPDLHSELNLSSLELGDSALYFCASSVGQGGFTGELFFGEGSRLTVL.

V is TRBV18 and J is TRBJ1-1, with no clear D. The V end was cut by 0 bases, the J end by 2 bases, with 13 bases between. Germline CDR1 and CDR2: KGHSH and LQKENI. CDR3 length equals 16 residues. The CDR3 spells CASSPPSRQDNTEAFF. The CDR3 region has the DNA TGTGCCAGCTCACCACCAAGTCGCCAGGATAACACTGAAGCTTTCTTT. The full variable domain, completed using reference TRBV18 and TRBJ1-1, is NAGVMQNPRHLVRRRGQEARLRCSPMKGHSHVYWYRQLPEEGLKFMVYLQKENIIDESGMPKERFSAEFPKEGPSILRIQQVVRGDSAAYFCASSPPSRQDNTEAFFGQGTRLTVV.

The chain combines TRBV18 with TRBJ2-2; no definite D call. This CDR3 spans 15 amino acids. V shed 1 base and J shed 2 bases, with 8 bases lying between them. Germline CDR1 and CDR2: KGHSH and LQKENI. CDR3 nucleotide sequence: TGTGCCAGCTCACCACAGAGTACCAACACCGGGGAGCTGTTTTTT. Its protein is CASSPQSTNTGELFF. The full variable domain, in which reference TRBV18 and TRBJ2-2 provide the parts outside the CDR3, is NAGVMQNPRHLVRRRGQEARLRCSPMKGHSHVYWYRQLPEEGLKFMVYLQKENIIDESGMPKERFSAEFPKEGPSILRIQQVVRGDSAAYFCASSPQSTNTGELFFGEGSRLTVL.

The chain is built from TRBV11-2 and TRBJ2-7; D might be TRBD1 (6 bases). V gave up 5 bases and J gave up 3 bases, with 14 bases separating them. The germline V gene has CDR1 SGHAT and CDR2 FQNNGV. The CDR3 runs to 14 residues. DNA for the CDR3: TGTGCCAGCAGCCGACAGACAGGACGCTACGAGCAGTACTTC. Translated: CASSRQTGRYEQYF. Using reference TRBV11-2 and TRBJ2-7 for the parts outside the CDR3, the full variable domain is EAGVAQSPRYKIIEKRQSVAFWCNPISGHATLYWYQQILGQGPKLLIQFQNNGVVDDSQLPKDRFSAERLKGVDSTLKIQPAKLEDSAVYLCASSRQTGRYEQYFGPGTRLTVT.

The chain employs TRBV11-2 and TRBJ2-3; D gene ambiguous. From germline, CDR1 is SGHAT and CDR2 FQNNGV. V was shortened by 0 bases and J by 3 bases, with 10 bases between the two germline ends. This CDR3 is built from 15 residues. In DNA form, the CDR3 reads TGTGCCAGCAGCTTAGACAGTATCGGGACAGATACGCAGTATTTT. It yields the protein CASSLDSIGTDTQYF.

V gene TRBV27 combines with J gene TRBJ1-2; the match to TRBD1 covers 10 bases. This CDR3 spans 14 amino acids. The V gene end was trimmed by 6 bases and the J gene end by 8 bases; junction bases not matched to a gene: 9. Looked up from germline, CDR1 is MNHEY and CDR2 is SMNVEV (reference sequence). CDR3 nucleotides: TGTGCCAGCAGAAAAAGCCGGGACAGGGGAGGCTACACCTTC. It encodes CASRKSRDRGGYTF.

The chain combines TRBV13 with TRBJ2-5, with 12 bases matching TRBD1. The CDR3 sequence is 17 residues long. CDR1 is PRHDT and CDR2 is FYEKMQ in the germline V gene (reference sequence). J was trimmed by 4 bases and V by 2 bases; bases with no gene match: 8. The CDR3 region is CASSLLTGDRGLETQYF. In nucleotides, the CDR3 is TGTGCCAGCAGCTTATTAACTGGGGACAGGGGGCTAGAGACCCAGTACTTC.

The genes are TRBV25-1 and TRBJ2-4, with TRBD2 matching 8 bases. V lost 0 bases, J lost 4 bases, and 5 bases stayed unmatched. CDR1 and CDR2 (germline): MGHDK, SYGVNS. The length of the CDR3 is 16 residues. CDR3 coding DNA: TGTGCCAGCAGTGAATATGGTACTAGCGGTAAAAACATTCAGTACTTC. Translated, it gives CASSEYGTSGKNIQYF.

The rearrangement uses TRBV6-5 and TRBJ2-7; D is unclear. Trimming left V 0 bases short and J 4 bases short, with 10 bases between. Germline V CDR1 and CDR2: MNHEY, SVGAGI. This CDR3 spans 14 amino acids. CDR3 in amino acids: CASSYSLRPYEQYF. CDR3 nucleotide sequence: TGTGCCAGCAGTTACTCGCTACGGCCTTACGAGCAGTACTTC.

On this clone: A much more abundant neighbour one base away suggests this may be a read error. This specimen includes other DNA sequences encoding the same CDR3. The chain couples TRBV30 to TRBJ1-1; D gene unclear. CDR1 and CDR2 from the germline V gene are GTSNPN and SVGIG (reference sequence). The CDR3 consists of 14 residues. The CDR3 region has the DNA TGTGCCTGGAGTGTAACGGAGATGAACACTGAAGCCTTCTTT. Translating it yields CAWSVTEMNTEAFF. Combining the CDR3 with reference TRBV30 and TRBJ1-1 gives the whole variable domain SQTIHQWPATLVQPVGSPLSLECTVEGTSNPNLYWYRQAAGRGLQLLFYSVGIGQISSEVPQNLSASRPQDRQFILSSKKLLLSDSGFYLCAWSVTEMNTEAFFGQGTRLTVV.